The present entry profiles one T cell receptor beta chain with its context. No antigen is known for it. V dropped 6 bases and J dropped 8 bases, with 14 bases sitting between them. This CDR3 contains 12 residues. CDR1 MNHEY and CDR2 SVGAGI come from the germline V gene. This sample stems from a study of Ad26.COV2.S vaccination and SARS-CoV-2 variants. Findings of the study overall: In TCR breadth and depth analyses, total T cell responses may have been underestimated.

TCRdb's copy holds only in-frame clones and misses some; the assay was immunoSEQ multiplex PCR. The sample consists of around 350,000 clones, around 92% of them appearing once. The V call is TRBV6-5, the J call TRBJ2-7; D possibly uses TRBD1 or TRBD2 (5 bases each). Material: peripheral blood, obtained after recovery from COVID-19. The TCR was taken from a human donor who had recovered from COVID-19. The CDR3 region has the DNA TGTGCCAGCAGGCCGGGACCGGGACAGCAGTACTTC. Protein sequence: CASRPGPGQQYF.